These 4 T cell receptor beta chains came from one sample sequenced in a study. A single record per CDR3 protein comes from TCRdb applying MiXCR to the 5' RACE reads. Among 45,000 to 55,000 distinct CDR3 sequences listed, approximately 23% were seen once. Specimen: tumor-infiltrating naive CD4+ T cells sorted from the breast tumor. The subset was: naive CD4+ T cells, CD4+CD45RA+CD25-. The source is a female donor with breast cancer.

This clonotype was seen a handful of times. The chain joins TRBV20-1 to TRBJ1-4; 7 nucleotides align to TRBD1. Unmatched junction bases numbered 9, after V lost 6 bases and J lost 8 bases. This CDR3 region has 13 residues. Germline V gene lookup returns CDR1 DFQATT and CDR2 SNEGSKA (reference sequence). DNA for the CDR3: TGCAGTGCCCGACAGGGACTTTGGGAAAAACTGTTTTTT. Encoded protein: CSARQGLWEKLFF.

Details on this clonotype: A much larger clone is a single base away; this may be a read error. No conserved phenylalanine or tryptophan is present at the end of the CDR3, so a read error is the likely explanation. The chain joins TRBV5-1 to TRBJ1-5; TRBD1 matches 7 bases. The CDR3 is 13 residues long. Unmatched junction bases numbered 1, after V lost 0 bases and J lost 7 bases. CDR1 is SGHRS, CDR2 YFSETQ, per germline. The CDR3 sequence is CASSLGQGQPQHS. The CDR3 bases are TGCGCCAGCAGCTTGGGACAGGGACAGCCCCAGCATTCT.

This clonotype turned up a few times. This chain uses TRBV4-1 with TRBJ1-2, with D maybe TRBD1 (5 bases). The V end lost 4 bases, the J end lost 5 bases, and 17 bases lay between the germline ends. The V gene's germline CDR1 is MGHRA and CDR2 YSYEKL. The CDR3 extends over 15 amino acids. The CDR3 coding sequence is TGCGCCAGCAGCCGATCACAGACAGAGAATTATGGCTACACCTTC. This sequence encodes CASSRSQTENYGYTF.

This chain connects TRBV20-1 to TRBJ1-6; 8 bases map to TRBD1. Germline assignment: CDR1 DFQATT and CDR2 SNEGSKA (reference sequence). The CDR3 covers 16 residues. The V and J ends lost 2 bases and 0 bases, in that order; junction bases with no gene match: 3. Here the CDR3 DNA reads TGCAGTGCTAGACAGGGGGCGAGCTCCTATAATTCACCCCTCCACTTT. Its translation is CSARQGASSYNSPLHF.